This T cell receptor beta chain stems from a study of blood T cell repertoires in COVID-19. Across the whole study: Acute-phase and convalescent COVID-19 samples originated in the United States, Italy and Spain.

CDR3 length: 20 amino acids. Unmatched junction bases numbered 18, after V lost 6 bases and J lost 4 bases. Germline CDR1 is WNHNN and CDR2 is SYGVQD (reference sequence). How the authors handled the data: By means of reference gene primer amplification, nucleated cell counts were estimated. Profiling relied on immunoSEQ multiplex PCR, and the TCRdb table lists in-frame clones only, not all of them. That table is the source of V, J and clone size, and D and trimming were worked out from the DNA. The repertoire holds more than 200,000 clones, with about 84% as singletons. This sequence joins TRBV10-1 and TRBJ2-1, with TRBD2 matching 13 bases. Sequencing was carried out using peripheral blood. The clonotype comes from an elderly woman with acute or convalescent COVID-19. CDR3 coding DNA: TGCGCCAGCAGCAGAAACCCCCCTACTAGCGGGAGGGCCTTATACAATGAGCAGTTCTTC. Amino acid sequence: CASSRNPPTSGRALYNEQFF.